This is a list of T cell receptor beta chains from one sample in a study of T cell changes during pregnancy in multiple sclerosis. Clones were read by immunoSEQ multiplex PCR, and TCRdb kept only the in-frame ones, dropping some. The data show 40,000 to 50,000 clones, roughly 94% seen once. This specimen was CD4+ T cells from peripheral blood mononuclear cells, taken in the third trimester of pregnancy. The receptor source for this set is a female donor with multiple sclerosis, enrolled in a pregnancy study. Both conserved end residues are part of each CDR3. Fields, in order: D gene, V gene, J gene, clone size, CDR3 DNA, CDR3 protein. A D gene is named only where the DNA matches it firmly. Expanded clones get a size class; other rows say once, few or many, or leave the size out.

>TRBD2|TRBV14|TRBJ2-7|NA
TGTGCCAGCAGCCAAGCTCGTCGGGCGGGAGTCTACGAGCAGTACTTC
CASSQARRAGVYEQYF
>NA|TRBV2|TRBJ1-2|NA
TGTGCCAGCATAGGCAGGGCCCTAAACTATGGCTACACCTTC
CASIGRALNYGYTF
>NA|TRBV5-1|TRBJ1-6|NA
TGCGCCAGCAGCCTCAGGGAGGGTGGTAATTCACCCCTCCACTTT
CASSLREGGNSPLHF
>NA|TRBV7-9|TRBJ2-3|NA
TGTGCCAGCAGCTTAAATTGGGACACCACAGATACGCAGTATTTT
CASSLNWDTTDTQYF
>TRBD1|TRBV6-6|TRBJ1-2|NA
TGTGCCAGCAGTAGGACCGAATGGACAGGGGACGGCTACACCTTC
CASSRTEWTGDGYTF
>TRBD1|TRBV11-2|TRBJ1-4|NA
TGTGCCAGCAGCTTAGGGGACAGAGATGCCGAAAAACTGTTTTTT
CASSLGDRDAEKLFF
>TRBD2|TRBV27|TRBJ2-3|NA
TGTGCCAGCAGTGGGGGGACTAGCGGGCGCACAGATACGCAGTATTTT
CASSGGTSGRTDTQYF
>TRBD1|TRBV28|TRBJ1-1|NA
TGTGCCAGCAGTTCGCTGGGGACAGGGGACACTGAAGCTTTCTTT
CASSSLGTGDTEAFF
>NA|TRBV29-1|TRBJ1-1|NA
TGCAGCGTTGAAAGCAGGGCCTACACTGAAGCTTTCTTT
CSVESRAYTEAFF
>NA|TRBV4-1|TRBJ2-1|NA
TGCGCCAGCAGCCAAGAGGGGTCCGGGGGTCCCTACAATGAGCAGTTCTTC
CASSQEGSGGPYNEQFF
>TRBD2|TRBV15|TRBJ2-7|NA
TGTGCCACCAGCAGACTAATAGGACTAGCGGGAGGACTGAGCTCCTACGAGCAGTACTTC
CATSRLIGLAGGLSSYEQYF
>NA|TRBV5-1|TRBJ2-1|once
TGCGCCAGCAGGGGGAGTTATGAGCAGTTCTTC
CASRGSYEQFF
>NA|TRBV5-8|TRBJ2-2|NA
TGTGCCAGCAGCTGGTGGAGAGGGTCGGGCACCGGGGAGCTGTTTTTT
CASSWWRGSGTGELFF
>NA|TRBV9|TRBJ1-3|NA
TGTGCCAGCAGCGTAGACGGGTCCTCTGGAAACACCATATATTTT
CASSVDGSSGNTIYF
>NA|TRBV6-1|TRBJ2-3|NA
TGTGCCAGCAGTGAGCGAACGGATACGCAGTATTTT
CASSERTDTQYF
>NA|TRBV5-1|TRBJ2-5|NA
TGCGCCAGCAGCTTGGCCGGAGTAGCGGCACAAGAGACCCAGTACTTC
CASSLAGVAAQETQYF
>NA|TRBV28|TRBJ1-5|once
TGTGCCAGCAGTTTAGGGGGGTTCGGGCAGCCCCAGCATTTT
CASSLGGFGQPQHF
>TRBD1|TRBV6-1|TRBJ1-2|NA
TGTGCCAGCAGTGAAACGACAGGGGCCTATGGCTACACCTTC
CASSETTGAYGYTF
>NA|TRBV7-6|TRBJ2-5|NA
TGTGCCAGCAGCTCACACAACCAAGAGACCCAGTACTTC
CASSSHNQETQYF
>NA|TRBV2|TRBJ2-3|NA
TGTGCCAGCAGGCCCAGGGCCAATACGCAGTATTTT
CASRPRANTQYF
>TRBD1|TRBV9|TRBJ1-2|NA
TGTGCCAGCAGCGGGCCGAGGGACAGGGCTAACTATGGCTACACCTTC
CASSGPRDRANYGYTF
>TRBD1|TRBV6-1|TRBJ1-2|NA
TGTGCCAGTGGACAGGGGGCGCGAGGAGACTATGGCTACACCTTC
CASGQGARGDYGYTF
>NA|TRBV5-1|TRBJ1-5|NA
TGCGCCAGCAGCGGCGGGGGGAATCAGCCCCAGCATTTT
CASSGGGNQPQHF
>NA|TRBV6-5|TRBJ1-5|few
TGTGCCAGCAGTCAGGGCCGTGATCAGCCCCAGCATTTT
CASSQGRDQPQHF
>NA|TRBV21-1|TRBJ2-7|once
TGTGCCAGCAGCAAAGCGCTGGACAGCTCCTACGAGCAGTACTTC
CASSKALDSSYEQYF
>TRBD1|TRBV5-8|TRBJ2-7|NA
TGTGCCAGCACCCAACAGACAGGGGTCGCGATCTACGAGCAGTACTTC
CASTQQTGVAIYEQYF
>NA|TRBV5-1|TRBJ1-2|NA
TGCGCCAGCAGCTTTCGGGACGGGGGTAACTATGGCTACACCTTC
CASSFRDGGNYGYTF
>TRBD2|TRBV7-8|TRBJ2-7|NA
TGTGCCAGCAGGGAACCGGGACTAGCGGCTGGCGAGCAGTACTTC
CASREPGLAAGEQYF
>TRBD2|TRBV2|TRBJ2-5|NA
TGTGCCAGCAGTTTTGGACTAGCCCAGGCCCAGTACTTC
CASSFGLAQAQYF
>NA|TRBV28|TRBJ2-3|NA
TGTGCCAGCAGTTTCGGCATAGCGAGAACGCAGTATTTT
CASSFGIARTQYF
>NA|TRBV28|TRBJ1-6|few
TGTGCCAGCAGTTTCACTCAGGGTGGAGTAGCACCCCTCCACTTT
CASSFTQGGVAPLHF
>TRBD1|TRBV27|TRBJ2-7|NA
TGTGCCAGCAGTTGGTCCGGGACAGGGACCTCCTACGAGCAGTACTTC
CASSWSGTGTSYEQYF
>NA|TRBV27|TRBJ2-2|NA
TGTGCCAGCAGTTTAAGATCAGGGAGGTTCGACACCGGGGAGCTGTTTTTT
CASSLRSGRFDTGELFF
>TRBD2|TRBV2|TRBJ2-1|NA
TGTGCCAGCATGCGCGGGACTAGCAGAAACAATGAGCAGTTCTTC
CASMRGTSRNNEQFF
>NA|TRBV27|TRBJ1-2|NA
TGTGCCAGCAGTTTTCGGGGTGCCTACACCTTC
CASSFRGAYTF
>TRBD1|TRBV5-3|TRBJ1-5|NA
TGTGCCAGAAGCTTGGCCTCCCCCGGGACAGGGAGAGTCAGGCGCAATCAGCCCCAGCATTTT
CARSLASPGTGRVRRNQPQHF
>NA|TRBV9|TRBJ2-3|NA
TGTGCCAGCAGCGATTTAACAGATACGCAGTATTTT
CASSDLTDTQYF
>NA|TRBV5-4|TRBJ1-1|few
TGTGCCAGCAGCTTTCAGGGAGGGAGTCGTACTGAAGCTTTCTTT
CASSFQGGSRTEAFF
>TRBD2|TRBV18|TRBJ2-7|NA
TGTGCCAGCTCACCCTTTGCCGGGACTAGCGGAGGGTACGAGCAGTACTTC
CASSPFAGTSGGYEQYF
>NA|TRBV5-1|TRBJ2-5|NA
TGCGCCAGCAGATCTCCGGGACAAAAACAAGAGACCCAGTACTTC
CASRSPGQKQETQYF
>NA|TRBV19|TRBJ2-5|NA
TGTGCCAGTAAGGGCGGAGGGGCAAGAAAAGAGACCCAGTACTTC
CASKGGGARKETQYF
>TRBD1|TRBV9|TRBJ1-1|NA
TGTGCCAGCAGCCCAGGGACAGGGGTGAACACTGAAGCTTTCTTT
CASSPGTGVNTEAFF
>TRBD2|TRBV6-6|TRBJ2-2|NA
TGTGCCAGCAGCCCGAGACTAGCGGGGAACACCGGGGAGCTGTTTTTT
CASSPRLAGNTGELFF